The TCR beta chain under discussion was sequenced for a study of regulatory T cells in long-lasting Graves disease. Libraries of TCR beta came from iRepertoire HTBI primers plus Arm-PCR of CDR3 regions. TCRdb re-called the multiplex PCR reads through MiXCR, storing one row per CDR3 protein. Of more than 300,000 distinct CDR3 sequences in the sample, around a fifth are singletons; the top ten hold over 25%. The sample's time point: persistent/refractory GD, antithyroid drugs over 5 years with positive TRAb. Preparation of the TCR library used RNA extracted from PBMCs. The sample in question was peripheral blood mononuclear cells (PBMCs), obtained when the disease was refractory, from a patient treated with antithyroid drugs. This TCR was sampled from a female donor with Graves disease.

For the CDR3, the DNA is TGTGCCAGTAGTTCCAGCGGGCTATCAAGGAATGAAAAACTGTTTTTT. Amino acids: CASSSSGLSRNEKLFF. This chain joins TRBV19 and TRBJ1-4; D is uncertain. Trimming took off 5 bases at V and 5 bases at J, with 18 bases between the two ends. Germline CDR1 LNHDA, CDR2 SQIVND (reference sequence). The CDR3 length is 16 residues.